This is a list of T cell receptor beta chains from one sample in a study of lymphopenia after photon versus proton radiotherapy. The assay was immunoSEQ multiplex PCR, and TCRdb's table has in-frame clones only and misses some. The sample lists about 50,000 clones; 80% to 95% were seen once. The sample consisted of peripheral blood, taken from a patient treated with photon-based radiotherapy. The origin of the receptors is a woman between 40 and 50 years old with cholangiocarcinoma. The CDR3 runs from the conserved cysteine through the conserved F or W. A D gene is named only where the DNA matches it firmly. For some rows the clone size is stated as once, few or many, or as a class when expanded; others skip it.

v_call	clone_size	d_call	j_call	cdr3_aa	cdr3_nt
TRBV7-3	.	.	TRBJ1-2	CASSSGTVDGYTF	TGTGCCAGCAGCTCCGGGACTGTCGATGGCTACACCTTC
TRBV6-6	.	.	TRBJ2-7	CASRSVGYEQYF	TGTGCCAGCAGGTCCGTTGGGTACGAGCAGTACTTC
TRBV7-9	.	.	TRBJ1-1	CASSFQGRTEAFF	TGTGCCAGCAGCTTCCAGGGTCGGACTGAAGCTTTCTTT
TRBV10-2	.	.	TRBJ2-7	CASSDPYEQYF	TGCGCCAGCAGTGACCCCTACGAGCAGTACTTC
TRBV6-5	.	.	TRBJ1-1	CASSYFDEAAEAFF	TGTGCCAGCAGTTACTTTGATGAAGCCGCTGAAGCTTTCTTT
TRBV6-5	once	TRBD2	TRBJ2-7	CASSTPAGGYEQYF	TGTGCCAGCAGTACCCCGGCGGGGGGCTACGAGCAGTACTTC
TRBV28	.	.	TRBJ1-5	CASSLSGNRQPQHF	TGTGCCAGCAGTTTATCAGGGAATCGCCAGCCCCAGCATTTT
TRBV2	.	.	TRBJ2-5	CASKGTAPQETQYF	TGTGCCAGCAAGGGAACAGCGCCTCAAGAGACCCAGTACTTC
TRBV7-2	once	TRBD1	TRBJ1-1	CASSQRGTGTEAFF	TGTGCCAGCAGCCAAAGGGGGACAGGGACGGAAGCTTTCTTT
TRBV6-5	once	.	TRBJ1-2	CASSYSGGNYGYTF	TGTGCCAGCAGTTACTCGGGGGGTAACTATGGCTACACCTTC
TRBV19	.	.	TRBJ1-1	CASNAAGSTEAFF	TGTGCCAGCAACGCCGCTGGATCCACTGAAGCTTTCTTT
TRBV29-1	.	.	TRBJ2-7	CSVGRGGKEQYF	TGCAGCGTCGGCCGAGGAGGTAAGGAGCAGTACTTC
TRBV19	.	.	TRBJ1-5	CASSLEGQPQHF	TGTGCCAGTAGTCTTGAGGGCCAGCCCCAGCATTTT
TRBV30	.	.	TRBJ1-4	CAWSSEVRREKLFF	TGTGCCTGGAGTTCGGAAGTACGACGTGAAAAACTGTTTTTT
TRBV9	.	TRBD1	TRBJ1-6	CASSVGQGRNSPLHF	TGTGCCAGCAGCGTAGGACAGGGACGAAATTCACCCCTCCACTTT
TRBV19	.	.	TRBJ2-7	CASSLAGRSYEQYF	TGTGCCAGTAGTCTCGCGGGAAGGTCCTACGAGCAGTACTTC
TRBV28	.	.	TRBJ2-7	CASRSQTRGTYEQYF	TGTGCCAGCAGGTCACAGACCCGAGGGACTTACGAGCAGTACTTC
TRBV6-5	once	.	TRBJ1-4	CASSRTLATNEKLFF	TGTGCCAGCAGCCGAACACTTGCAACTAATGAAAAACTGTTTTTT
TRBV29-1	.	.	TRBJ1-2	CSVEYRGQVRGYTF	TGCAGCGTTGAATACAGAGGGCAGGTCCGGGGCTACACCTTC
TRBV9	.	TRBD2	TRBJ2-1	CASRSGTSDYNEQFF	TGTGCCAGCAGGTCCGGGACTAGCGACTACAATGAGCAGTTCTTC
TRBV30	.	.	TRBJ2-3	CARGGGVRSDTQYF	TGTGCCCGGGGAGGTGGGGTGCGGTCGGATACGCAGTATTTT
TRBV7-9	.	.	TRBJ2-7	CASSLFGSGGDEQYF	TGTGCCAGCAGCTTATTTGGATCAGGAGGCGACGAGCAGTACTTC
TRBV30	.	.	TRBJ1-3	CAWKKTGNTIYF	TGTGCCTGGAAGAAAACGGGAAACACCATATATTTT
TRBV27	few	TRBD1	TRBJ2-7	CASSLAGTGFGEQYF	TGTGCCAGCAGCCTGGCCGGGACAGGGTTTGGCGAGCAGTACTTC
TRBV19	.	.	TRBJ2-7	CASSIRGFSYEQYF	TGTGCCAGTAGTATCAGGGGATTTTCCTACGAGCAGTACTTC
TRBV4-2	.	TRBD2	TRBJ2-7	CASSQGVAGGYEQYF	TGTGCCAGCAGCCAAGGGGTAGCGGGAGGTTACGAGCAGTACTTC
TRBV7-2	.	.	TRBJ2-1	CASSLALHRARWNEQFF	TGTGCCAGCAGCTTAGCGCTCCACAGGGCTCGATGGAATGAGCAGTTCTTC
TRBV5-4	.	TRBD2	TRBJ2-2	CASSFDRGAGELFF	TGTGCCAGCAGCTTCGACCGGGGGGCCGGGGAGCTGTTTTTT
TRBV5-1	.	.	TRBJ2-3	CASSSPPDTQYF	TGCGCCAGCAGCTCCCCCCCAGATACGCAGTATTTT
TRBV5-1	.	.	TRBJ1-1	CASSLGDTNTEAFF	TGCGCCAGCAGCTTGGGCGACACCAACACTGAAGCTTTCTTT
TRBV6-1	.	.	TRBJ1-2	CASSENLAPLNYGYTF	TGTGCCAGCAGTGAAAATCTGGCACCTTTGAACTATGGCTACACCTTC
TRBV6-6	.	TRBD1	TRBJ1-6	CASSPRGDSPLHF	TGTGCCAGCAGTCCCAGGGGGGATTCACCCCTCCACTTT
TRBV5-1	.	.	TRBJ2-2	CASNLEGETGELFF	TGCGCCAGCAACCTCGAGGGGGAGACCGGGGAGCTGTTTTTT
TRBV11-2	.	.	TRBJ2-1	CASSPTPGDSYNEQFF	TGTGCCAGCAGCCCTACCCCAGGGGATTCCTACAATGAGCAGTTCTTC
TRBV19	.	.	TRBJ2-7	CASSLIAGSPDEQYF	TGTGCCAGTAGCCTTATTGCGGGTTCGCCCGACGAGCAGTACTTC
TRBV27	.	.	TRBJ2-7	CASSSYRAYEQYF	TGTGCCAGCAGTTCGTACAGGGCGTACGAGCAGTACTTC
TRBV18	.	.	TRBJ1-1	CASSPRQEGEAFF	TGTGCCAGCTCACCAAGGCAGGAGGGTGAAGCTTTCTTT
TRBV6-6	.	TRBD1	TRBJ1-1	CASSPSGGIEAFF	TGTGCCAGCAGTCCCTCAGGGGGCATTGAAGCTTTCTTT
TRBV27	.	.	TRBJ2-7	CASSGAGEQYF	TGTGCCAGCAGCGGGGCGGGGGAGCAGTACTTC
TRBV5-6	once	.	TRBJ1-2	CASSPGHRLDYGYTF	TGTGCCAGCAGCCCAGGACACCGGCTAGACTATGGCTACACCTTC
TRBV18	.	TRBD1	TRBJ2-7	CASSPQLTGIEQYF	TGTGCCAGCTCACCTCAGTTGACAGGGATCGAGCAGTACTTC
TRBV14	.	.	TRBJ2-7	CASNPTSSYEQYF	TGTGCCAGCAACCCAACTAGCTCCTACGAGCAGTACTTC
TRBV7-9	.	TRBD2	TRBJ2-7	CASSLLGTSGRETRYEQYF	TGTGCCAGCAGCTTATTAGGGACTAGCGGGAGGGAAACCCGCTACGAGCAGTACTTC
TRBV6-5	.	TRBD1	TRBJ2-5	CASSYLDRVGETQYF	TGTGCCAGCAGTTATTTGGACAGGGTGGGAGAGACCCAGTACTTC
TRBV6-5	.	.	TRBJ1-2	CASSPRQEPASGYTF	TGTGCCAGCAGCCCACGACAGGAACCTGCTTCTGGCTACACCTTC
TRBV7-9	.	.	TRBJ2-7	CASSGTDYEQYF	TGTGCCAGCAGCGGGACGGACTACGAGCAGTACTTC
TRBV2	.	.	TRBJ1-5	CASSDGDRDQPQHF	TGTGCCAGCAGTGATGGCGACAGAGATCAGCCCCAGCATTTT
TRBV7-7	few	.	TRBJ2-1	CASSLAAQPHNEQFF	TGTGCTAGCAGCTTAGCGGCCCAGCCCCACAATGAGCAGTTCTTC
TRBV6-6	.	.	TRBJ1-1	CASSYWRGRDTEAFF	TGTGCCAGCAGTTACTGGAGGGGCCGGGACACTGAAGCTTTCTTT
TRBV7-6	.	.	TRBJ2-1	CASSLGGRGTNNEQFF	TGTGCCAGCAGCTTAGGGGGCAGGGGCACCAACAATGAGCAGTTCTTC
TRBV6-1	.	.	TRBJ2-7	CASMALYEQYF	TGTGCCAGCATGGCGCTCTACGAGCAGTACTTC
TRBV7-2	.	.	TRBJ1-3	CASSLVGPGNTIYF	TGTGCCAGCAGCTTAGTGGGCCCTGGAAACACCATATATTTT
TRBV28	.	TRBD2	TRBJ2-1	CASTGELAASYNEQFF	TGTGCCAGCACCGGGGAACTAGCGGCCTCCTACAATGAGCAGTTCTTC
TRBV2	.	.	TRBJ2-7	CASSSRVEKKYF	TGTGCCAGCAGTTCTCGGGTCGAGAAAAAGTACTTC
TRBV27	.	.	TRBJ1-5	CASSLSASSNQPQHF	TGTGCCAGCAGTTTATCCGCTAGTAGCAATCAGCCCCAGCATTTT
TRBV9	.	.	TRBJ1-2	CASTPPAGDYGYTF	TGTGCCAGCACCCCCCCAGCAGGAGACTATGGCTACACCTTC
TRBV11-2	.	.	TRBJ2-5	CASSFLGPASQETQYF	TGTGCCAGCAGCTTCCTAGGACCCGCATCCCAGGAGACCCAGTACTTC
TRBV7-9	.	TRBD1	TRBJ2-1	CASSLIGQGDNEQFF	TGTGCCAGCAGCTTGATTGGGCAGGGGGACAATGAGCAGTTCTTC
TRBV7-2	.	TRBD1	TRBJ2-4	CASSLAQGIGNIQYF	TGTGCCAGCAGCTTGGCACAGGGGATAGGAAACATTCAGTACTTC